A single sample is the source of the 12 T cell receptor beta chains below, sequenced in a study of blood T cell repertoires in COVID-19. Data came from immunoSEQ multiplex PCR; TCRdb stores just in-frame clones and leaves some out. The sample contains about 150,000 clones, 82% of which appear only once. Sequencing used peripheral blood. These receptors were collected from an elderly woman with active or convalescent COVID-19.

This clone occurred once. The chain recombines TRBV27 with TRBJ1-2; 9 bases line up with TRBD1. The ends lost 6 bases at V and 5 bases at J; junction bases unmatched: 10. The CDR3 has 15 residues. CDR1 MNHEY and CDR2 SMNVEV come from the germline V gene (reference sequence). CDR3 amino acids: CASRTSGTGLYGYTF. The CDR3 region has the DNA TGTGCCAGCAGAACCTCCGGGACAGGGCTGTATGGCTACACCTTC.

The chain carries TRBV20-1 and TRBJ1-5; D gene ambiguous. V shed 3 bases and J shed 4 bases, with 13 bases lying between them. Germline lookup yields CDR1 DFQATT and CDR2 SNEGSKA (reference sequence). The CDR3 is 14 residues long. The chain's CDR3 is CSASSGRPNQPQHF. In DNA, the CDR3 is TGCAGTGCTAGTAGTGGGCGCCCGAATCAGCCCCAGCATTTT.

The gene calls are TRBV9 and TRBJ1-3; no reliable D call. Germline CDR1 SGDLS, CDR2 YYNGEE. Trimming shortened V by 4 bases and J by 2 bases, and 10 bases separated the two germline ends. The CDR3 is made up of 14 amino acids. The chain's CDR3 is CASSSQLAGNTIYF. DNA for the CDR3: TGTGCCAGCAGCTCCCAGTTGGCTGGAAACACCATATATTTT.

The CDR3 is CATSDRGGSLHTGELFF. The CDR3 region has the DNA TGTGCCACCAGTGATAGGGGCGGGAGCTTGCACACCGGGGAGCTGTTTTTT. The chain has TRBV24-1 and TRBJ2-2; 7 nucleotides line up with TRBD2. This CDR3 region has 17 residues. The trim removed 3 bases at V and 3 bases at J, leaving 9 bases unmatched. The germline V gene has CDR1 KGHDR and CDR2 SFDVKD.

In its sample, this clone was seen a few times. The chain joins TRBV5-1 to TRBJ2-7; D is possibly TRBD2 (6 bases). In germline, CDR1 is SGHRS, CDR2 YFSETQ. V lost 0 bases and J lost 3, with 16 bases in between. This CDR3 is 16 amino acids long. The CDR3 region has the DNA TGCGCCAGCAGCTTGGCCGCGGGAACGGTTTTCTACGAGCAGTACTTC. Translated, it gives CASSLAAGTVFYEQYF.

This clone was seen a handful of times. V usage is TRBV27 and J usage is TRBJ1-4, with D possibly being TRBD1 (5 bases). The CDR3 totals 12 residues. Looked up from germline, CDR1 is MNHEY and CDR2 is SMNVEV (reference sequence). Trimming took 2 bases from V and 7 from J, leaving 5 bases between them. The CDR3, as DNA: TGTGCCAGCAGTTTAAGGGGTGAAAAACTGTTTTTT. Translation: CASSLRGEKLFF.

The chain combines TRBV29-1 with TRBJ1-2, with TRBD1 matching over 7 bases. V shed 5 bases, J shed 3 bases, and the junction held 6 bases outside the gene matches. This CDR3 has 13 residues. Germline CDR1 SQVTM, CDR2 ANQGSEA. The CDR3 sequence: CSVLDREDYGYTF. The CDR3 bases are TGCAGCGTTCTAGACAGGGAGGACTATGGCTACACCTTC.

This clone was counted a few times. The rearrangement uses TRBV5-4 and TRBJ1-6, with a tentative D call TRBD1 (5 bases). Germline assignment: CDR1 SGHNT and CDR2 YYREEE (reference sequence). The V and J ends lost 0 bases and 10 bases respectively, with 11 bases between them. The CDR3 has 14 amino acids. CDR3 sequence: CASSLVGHGSPLHF. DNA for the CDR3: TGTGCCAGCAGCTTGGTTGGACATGGATCACCCCTCCACTTT.

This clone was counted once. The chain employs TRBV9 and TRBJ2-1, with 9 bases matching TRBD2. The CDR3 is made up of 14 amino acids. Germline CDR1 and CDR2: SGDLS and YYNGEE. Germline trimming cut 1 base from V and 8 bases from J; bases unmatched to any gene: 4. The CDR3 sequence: CASSVRGRADEQFF. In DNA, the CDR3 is TGTGCCAGCAGCGTACGCGGGAGGGCCGATGAGCAGTTCTTC.

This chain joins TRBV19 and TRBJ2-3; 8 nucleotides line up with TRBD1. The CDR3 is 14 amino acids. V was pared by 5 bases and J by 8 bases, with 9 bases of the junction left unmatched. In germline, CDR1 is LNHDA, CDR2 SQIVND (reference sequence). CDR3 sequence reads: CASSFLDRGGTQYF. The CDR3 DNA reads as TGTGCCAGTAGTTTTCTTGACAGGGGAGGTACGCAGTATTTT.

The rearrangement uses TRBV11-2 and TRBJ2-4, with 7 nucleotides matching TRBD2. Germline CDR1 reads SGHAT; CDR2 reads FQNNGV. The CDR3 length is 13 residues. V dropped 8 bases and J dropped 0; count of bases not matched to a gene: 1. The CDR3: CASGRVAKNIQYF. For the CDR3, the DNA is TGTGCCAGCGGGAGGGTAGCCAAAAACATTCAGTACTTC.

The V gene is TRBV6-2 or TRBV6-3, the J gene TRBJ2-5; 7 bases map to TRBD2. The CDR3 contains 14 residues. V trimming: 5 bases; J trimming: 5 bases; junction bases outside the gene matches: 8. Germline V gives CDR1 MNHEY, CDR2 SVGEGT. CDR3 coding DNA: TGTGCCAGCAGTAACCGACTAGCTGAGGAGACCCAGTACTTC. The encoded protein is CASSNRLAEETQYF.